Below are 14 T cell receptor beta chains sequenced from a single sample in a study of graft-versus-host responses after intestinal transplantation. The data were produced by immunoSEQ multiplex PCR, yet TCRdb's version contains in-frame clones alone and is incomplete. The data contain about 29,000 clones, 85% to 95% of them singletons. The sequenced sample was PBMCs, obtained roughly 68 days after intestinal transplant. The source of these receptors is a human patient who received an intestinal transplant, so some T cells may come from the graft donor.

The rearrangement joins TRBV6-1 to TRBJ2-1; 9 nucleotides line up with TRBD1. Trimming removed 7 bases from V and 7 bases from J; junction bases left unmatched: 5. The length of the CDR3 is 13 residues. CDR1 is MNHNS and CDR2 is SASEGT in the germline V gene. CDR3 nucleotides: TGTGCCAGCATAGACAGGGGGAGGAATGAGCAGTTCTTC. This encodes CASIDRGRNEQFF.

V and J are TRBV2 and TRBJ1-2, with D possibly being TRBD1 (6 bases). Trimming took 3 bases from V and 7 from J, leaving 12 bases between them. CDR1 SNHLY and CDR2 FYNNEI come from the germline V gene. This CDR3 comprises 13 residues. For the CDR3, the DNA is TGTGCCAGCAGTGAGACAGGCGGGGGTGGCTACACCTTC. Amino acids: CASSETGGGGYTF.

The rearrangement joins TRBV11-2 to TRBJ2-3, with 9 bases matching TRBD2. Germline V gene sequence: CDR1 SGHAT, CDR2 FQNNGV. The CDR3 totals 15 residues. V dropped 6 bases and J dropped 4; count of bases not matched to a gene: 8. This CDR3 reads CASSRWREGADTQYF. The CDR3 DNA reads TGTGCCAGCAGTCGGTGGCGGGAGGGGGCAGATACGCAGTATTTT.

V and J are TRBV4-2 and TRBJ2-2, with TRBD1 identical over 7 bases. The CDR3 is 17 residues long. From germline, CDR1 is LGHNA and CDR2 YNFKEQ. With 3 bases clipped from V and 1 base from J, the junction kept 8 bases outside the gene matches. The CDR3 sequence: CASSHPNRGENTGELFF. The DNA for the CDR3 is TGTGCCAGCAGCCATCCTAACAGGGGTGAGAACACCGGGGAGCTGTTTTTT.

The rearrangement joins TRBV2 to TRBJ1-5; perhaps TRBD1 as D (5 bases). The CDR3 has 16 amino acids. The ends were cut back, 7 bases at V and 4 bases at J, with 20 bases in the middle. From germline, CDR1 is SNHLY and CDR2 FYNNEI. The CDR3 loop reads CASTPSTGFGNQPQHF. DNA of the CDR3: TGTGCCAGCACCCCAAGCACAGGATTCGGTAATCAGCCCCAGCATTTT. The full variable domain, its missing parts supplied by reference TRBV2 and TRBJ1-5, is EPEVTQTPSHQVTQMGQEVILRCVPISNHLYFYWYRQILGQKVEFLVSFYNNEISEKSEIFDDQFSVERPDGSNFTLKIRSTKLEDSAMYFCASTPSTGFGNQPQHFGDGTRLSIL.

V is TRBV19 and J is TRBJ2-3; 10 bases align to TRBD1. The CDR3 is 17 amino acids. The V gene end was trimmed by 3 bases and the J gene end by 3 bases; junction bases not matched to a gene: 9. CDR1 and CDR2 from the germline V gene are LNHDA and SQIVND (reference sequence). The CDR3 sequence: CASSIFGTGVGTDTQYF. The CDR3 region has the DNA TGTGCCAGTAGTATCTTCGGGACAGGGGTGGGAACAGATACGCAGTATTTT. Full variable domain (missing parts from reference TRBV19 and TRBJ2-3): DGGITQSPKYLFRKEGQNVTLSCEQNLNHDAMYWYRQDPGQGLRLIYYSQIVNDFQKGDIAEGYSVSREKKESFPLTVTSAQKNPTAFYLCASSIFGTGVGTDTQYFGPGTRLTVL.

This clone was seen once. The chain employs TRBV11-2 and TRBJ2-3, with D perhaps TRBD1 or TRBD2 (5 bases each). The CDR3 sequence is 14 residues long. V lost 2 bases to trimming and J lost 5 bases, with 11 bases between them. In germline, CDR1 is SGHAT, CDR2 FQNNGV. The CDR3 region has the DNA TGTGCCAGCAGCTTACTCTCTGGGGGAGATACGCAGTATTTT. Translated, it gives CASSLLSGGDTQYF.

This chain connects TRBV5-6 to TRBJ1-4, with 9 bases identical to TRBD1. The V gene end was trimmed by 6 bases and the J gene end by 5 bases; junction bases not matched to a gene: 2. The germline V gene encodes CDR1 SGHDT and CDR2 YYEEEE. CDR3 length: 13 residues. CDR3: CASTGTGNEKLFF. The CDR3 DNA follows: TGTGCCAGCACCGGGACAGGGAATGAAAAACTGTTTTTT.

This chain uses TRBV27 with TRBJ2-3, with D tentatively TRBD1 (6 bases). The CDR3 contains 14 residues. V lost 6 bases to trimming and J lost 3 bases, with 13 bases between them. Per the germline V gene, CDR1 is MNHEY and CDR2 is SMNVEV (reference sequence). This CDR3 is CASRNIQGTDTQYF. In nucleotides, the CDR3 is TGTGCCAGCAGGAATATACAGGGAACAGATACGCAGTATTTT.

The gene calls are TRBV5-4 and TRBJ1-2, with D tentatively TRBD1 (5 bases). V was clipped by 1 base and J by 4 bases, with 11 bases between them. The V gene's germline CDR1 is SGHNT and CDR2 YYREEE (reference sequence). The CDR3 is 14 amino acids. This chain's CDR3 is CASSLTGAVYGYTF. The CDR3 DNA reads as TGTGCCAGCAGCTTGACCGGGGCCGTCTATGGCTACACCTTC.

This sequence joins TRBV5-6 and TRBJ1-4, with D maybe TRBD1 (6 bases). Germline CDR1 is SGHDT and CDR2 is YYEEEE. Trimming stripped 0 bases from V and 3 bases from J, with 12 bases between. This CDR3 is 16 amino acids long. The CDR3, as DNA: TGTGCCAGCAGCTTGGCTGAGGGGGGACCTAATGAAAAACTGTTTTTT. It codes for CASSLAEGGPNEKLFF.

V is TRBV6-1 and J is TRBJ2-3; the D is unclear. This CDR3 has 15 amino acids. The germline V gene encodes CDR1 MNHNS and CDR2 SASEGT. Trimming shortened V by 7 bases and J by 5 bases, and 19 bases separated the two germline ends. Here the CDR3 reads CASIPTFFHGDTQYF. Here the CDR3 DNA reads TGTGCCAGCATCCCAACCTTTTTTCACGGAGATACGCAGTATTTT.

The genes are TRBV6-1 and TRBJ2-2; D tentatively fits TRBD1 or TRBD2 (5 bases each). Germline values: CDR1 MNHNS, CDR2 SASEGT. The ends were cut back, 2 bases at V and 2 bases at J, with 12 bases in the middle. CDR3 length: 16 amino acids. CDR3: CASSEYGTFNTGELFF. The CDR3 DNA is TGTGCCAGCAGTGAATATGGGACCTTCAACACCGGGGAGCTGTTTTTT.

The V gene is TRBV14, the J gene TRBJ1-3; TRBD1 agrees at 10 bases. The ends lost 5 bases at V and 1 base at J; junction bases unmatched: 5. The CDR3 has 16 amino acids. The V gene's germline CDR1 is SGHDN and CDR2 FVKESK. CDR3 sequence: CASSTTGGASGNTIYF. CDR3 nucleotide sequence: TGTGCCAGCAGCACGACAGGGGGCGCTTCTGGAAACACCATATATTTT.